Below are 17 T cell receptor beta chains sequenced from a single sample in a study of cytomegalovirus exposure and HLA in healthy donors. PCR involved 60 Vbeta and 13 Jbeta primers. Generated by immunoSEQ multiplex PCR, the TCRdb table keeps only in-frame clones and is missing some. Found here are some 100,000 clones, around 76% of them singletons; the top ten hold roughly an eighth. Source material: PBMCs. The receptors were gathered from a woman in her thirties or forties in good health and CMV-seropositive.

CDR3 sequence: CASSPGTEAFF. CDR3 nucleotide sequence: TGTGCCAGCAGCCCGGGAACTGAAGCTTTCTTT. The V call is TRBV7-9, the J call TRBJ1-1; D gene ambiguous. Trimming took 5 bases from V and 5 from J, leaving 6 bases between them. In germline, CDR1 is SEHNR, CDR2 FQNEAQ (reference sequence). The CDR3 is 11 amino acids.

In this sample, this clone turned up a few times. This chain links TRBV10-3 with TRBJ2-6; D possibly corresponds to TRBD2 (5 bases). CDR1 is ENHRY and CDR2 is SYGVKD in the germline V gene. Trimming shortened V by 7 bases and J by 0 bases, and 13 bases separated the two germline ends. This CDR3 has 16 amino acids. CDR3 in DNA: TGTGCCATCACTCCTGGACTGAGCTCTGGGGCCAACGTCCTGACTTTC. Protein: CAITPGLSSGANVLTF.

The chain employs TRBV4-2 and TRBJ2-1; weak D call: TRBD1 (6 bases). CDR1 and CDR2 from the germline V gene are LGHNA and YNFKEQ. V lost 0 bases and J 0 bases, leaving 12 bases between the germline ends. The CDR3 spans 17 residues. The CDR3 is CASSQDYLGGSYNEQFF. The CDR3 DNA is TGTGCCAGCAGCCAAGATTACTTAGGGGGCTCCTACAATGAGCAGTTCTTC.

The chain combines TRBV5-1 with TRBJ1-2, with TRBD1 identical over 8 bases. The V gene end was trimmed by 5 bases and the J gene end by 3 bases; junction bases not matched to a gene: 3. Germline values: CDR1 SGHRS, CDR2 YFSETQ. This CDR3 has 13 residues. The CDR3 DNA reads TGCGCCAGCAGACAGGACAGGGACTATGGCTACACCTTC. This codes for CASRQDRDYGYTF.

This chain links TRBV7-2 with TRBJ2-5, with 7 bases that match TRBD2. CDR1 is SGHTA and CDR2 is FQGNSA in the germline V gene. The CDR3 contains 16 residues. V dropped 1 base and J dropped 7; count of bases not matched to a gene: 12. CDR3 sequence: CASSLEAGPLVGTQYF. The CDR3 DNA sequence: TGTGCCAGCAGCTTAGAAGCGGGACCTCTCGTGGGGACCCAGTACTTC.

V gene TRBV2 combines with J gene TRBJ1-5; TRBD1 might be the D (6 bases). CDR3 length: 15 amino acids. The germline V gene encodes CDR1 SNHLY and CDR2 FYNNEI. V lost 5 bases, J lost 4 bases, and 15 bases lay in between. The CDR3 DNA is TGTGCCAGCAGTCCTGACAGGAGCTATAATCAGCCCCAGCATTTT. This translates into CASSPDRSYNQPQHF. Full variable domain (outside the CDR3, taken from reference TRBV2 and TRBJ1-5): EPEVTQTPSHQVTQMGQEVILRCVPISNHLYFYWYRQILGQKVEFLVSFYNNEISEKSEIFDDQFSVERPDGSNFTLKIRSTKLEDSAMYFCASSPDRSYNQPQHFGDGTRLSIL.

This clone occurred a few times. Here the CDR3 DNA reads TGTGCCAGCAGCGCAGGGTACGAATGGGAAAAACTGTTTTTT. This encodes CASSAGYEWEKLFF. The chain employs TRBV9 and TRBJ1-4; weak D call: TRBD1 (5 bases). The germline V and J ends were trimmed by 3 bases and 8 bases, with 14 bases remaining between them. The CDR3 consists of 14 residues. Looked up from germline, CDR1 is SGDLS and CDR2 is YYNGEE.

The CDR3 is CASSQGLARYEQYF. The CDR3 DNA reads as TGTGCCAGCAGTCAAGGACTAGCGCGGTACGAGCAGTACTTC. The rearrangement uses TRBV2 and TRBJ2-7; 9 positions agree with TRBD2. V shed 5 bases and J 4 bases; nucleotides not matched to a gene: 6. CDR1 is SNHLY and CDR2 is FYNNEI in the germline V gene. The CDR3 has 14 residues.

The sample holds a few counts of this clone. V and J are TRBV5-4 and TRBJ1-1, with 11 bases aligning to TRBD1. The CDR3 has 14 amino acids. The V segment lost 3 bases and the J segment 4 bases; nucleotides outside the gene matches: 2. The V gene's germline CDR1 is SGHNT and CDR2 YYREEE (reference sequence). The CDR3 reads CASSWDRGSTEAFF. For the CDR3, the DNA is TGTGCCAGCAGCTGGGACAGGGGGTCCACTGAAGCTTTCTTT.

This chain links TRBV9 with TRBJ1-5; D call uncertain. Germline-derived CDR1 and CDR2 are SGDLS and YYNGEE. This CDR3 comprises 14 residues. Deletions cut 2 bases from V and 6 bases from J, with 12 bases between. CDR3 sequence reads: CASSVRGLGQPQHF. In DNA form, the CDR3 reads TGTGCCAGCAGCGTTCGGGGTCTCGGTCAGCCCCAGCATTTT.

This rearrangement joins TRBV10-3 to TRBJ2-5, with 10 bases lining up with TRBD2. The CDR3 sequence is 17 residues long. Looked up from germline, CDR1 is ENHRY and CDR2 is SYGVKD. With V trimmed by 4 bases and J by 3 bases, 11 bases remained unmatched. The CDR3 coding sequence is TGTGCCATCAGTGCGACATTAGCGGGGGGAGGGGAAGAGACCCAGTACTTC. Its protein product is CAISATLAGGGEETQYF.

The gene calls are TRBV19 and TRBJ1-4; D not resolved. Germline CDR1 is LNHDA and CDR2 is SQIVND (reference sequence). Deletions cut 10 bases from V and 7 bases from J, with 13 bases between. This CDR3 spans 12 amino acids. In DNA, the CDR3 is TGTGCCACCCGCTCGGTCGGTGAAAAACTGTTTTTT. Its translation is CATRSVGEKLFF.

This clone was seen once. The V and J genes are TRBV10-3 and TRBJ1-1; 10 bases map to TRBD1. Germline values: CDR1 ENHRY, CDR2 SYGVKD. Germline trimming cut 3 bases from V and 4 bases from J; bases unmatched to any gene: 2. The CDR3 loop spans 14 amino acids. The CDR3 DNA reads TGTGCCATCAGTGATCGGACAGGGGGCACTGAAGCTTTCTTT. It specifies CAISDRTGGTEAFF.

This clone was found a few times. The rearrangement joins TRBV5-1 to TRBJ1-1; D unresolved. The CDR3 covers 14 residues. Trimming removed 9 bases from V and 0 bases from J, with 15 bases in between. CDR1 is SGHRS, CDR2 YFSETQ, per germline. DNA of the CDR3: TGCGCCACCAGGCTGGACGGGATGAACACTGAAGCTTTCTTT. It encodes CATRLDGMNTEAFF.

This clone has a single count. The J gene is TRBJ1-2, the V gene TRBV19; the match to TRBD1 covers 9 bases. Germline V lookup: CDR1 LNHDA, CDR2 SQIVND (reference sequence). The ends lost 5 bases at V and 0 bases at J; junction bases unmatched: 7. The CDR3 has 16 residues. CDR3: CASSSPGQGPNYGYTF. The CDR3 DNA follows: TGTGCCAGTAGTTCTCCGGGACAGGGCCCTAACTATGGCTACACCTTC. The whole variable domain, remainder taken from reference TRBV19 and TRBJ1-2, is DGGITQSPKYLFRKEGQNVTLSCEQNLNHDAMYWYRQDPGQGLRLIYYSQIVNDFQKGDIAEGYSVSREKKESFPLTVTSAQKNPTAFYLCASSSPGQGPNYGYTFGSGTRLTVV.

The V gene is TRBV6-1, the J gene TRBJ1-2; 8 positions match TRBD1. Per germline, CDR1 MNHNS and CDR2 SASEGT. The CDR3 consists of 14 residues. Trimming removed 4 bases from V and 4 bases from J; junction bases left unmatched: 5. Written as DNA, the CDR3 is TGTGCCAGCAGTGCCGGACAGGGCGCCTATGGCTACACCTTC. Translated: CASSAGQGAYGYTF.

V and J are TRBV5-6 and TRBJ1-2; D possibly corresponds to TRBD1 (5 bases). The ends were cut back, 4 bases at V and 5 bases at J, with 18 bases in the middle. The germline V gene encodes CDR1 SGHDT and CDR2 YYEEEE. The CDR3 extends over 15 amino acids. CDR3 residues: CASSPIAGVGYGYTF. The CDR3 DNA follows: TGTGCCAGCAGCCCTATCGCGGGGGTTGGATATGGCTACACCTTC.